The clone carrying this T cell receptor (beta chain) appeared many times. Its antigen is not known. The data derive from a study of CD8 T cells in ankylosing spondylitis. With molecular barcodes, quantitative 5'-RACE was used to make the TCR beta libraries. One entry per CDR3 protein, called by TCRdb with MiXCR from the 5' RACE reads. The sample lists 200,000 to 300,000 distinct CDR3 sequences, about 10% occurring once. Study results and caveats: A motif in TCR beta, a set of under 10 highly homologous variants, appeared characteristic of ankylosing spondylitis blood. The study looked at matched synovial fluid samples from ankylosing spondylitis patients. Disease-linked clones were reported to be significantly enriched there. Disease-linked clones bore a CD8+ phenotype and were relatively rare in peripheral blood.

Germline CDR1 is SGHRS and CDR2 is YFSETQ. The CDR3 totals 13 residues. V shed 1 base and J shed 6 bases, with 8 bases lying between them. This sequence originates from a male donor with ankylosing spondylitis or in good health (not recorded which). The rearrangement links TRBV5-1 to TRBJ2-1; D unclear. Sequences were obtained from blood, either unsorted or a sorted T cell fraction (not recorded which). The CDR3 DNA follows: TGCGCCAGCAGCTTGAACGGCATCAATGAGCAGTTCTTC. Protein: CASSLNGINEQFF. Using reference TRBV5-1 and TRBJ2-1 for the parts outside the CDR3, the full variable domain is KAGVTQTPRYLIKTRGQQVTLSCSPISGHRSVSWYQQTPGQGLQFLFEYFSETQRNKGNFPGRFSGRQFSNSRSEMNVSTLELGDSALYLCASSLNGINEQFFGPGTRLTVL.